The 8 T cell receptor beta chains listed next were all sequenced from one sample in a study of blood T cell repertoires in COVID-19. Produced via immunoSEQ multiplex PCR; TCRdb's table is partial and in-frame only. The table lists under 300,000 clones, approximately 85% of them singletons. The sequencing sample was made of peripheral blood. These receptors were obtained from a woman in her 70s with acute or convalescent COVID-19.

The gene calls are TRBV5-1 and TRBJ2-3; possible D gene TRBD2, 6 bases. CDR1 SGHRS and CDR2 YFSETQ come from the germline V gene. Trimming took off 0 bases at V and 5 bases at J, with 13 bases between the two ends. The CDR3 totals 15 residues. CDR3 coding DNA: TGCGCCAGCAGCTTGGCCGGCGGGGATATAGATACGCAGTATTTT. As protein: CASSLAGGDIDTQYF.

V gene TRBV19 combines with J gene TRBJ1-1, with D unclear. The V and J ends lost 1 base and 5 bases respectively, with 8 bases between them. The CDR3 has 13 residues. The germline V gene encodes CDR1 LNHDA and CDR2 SQIVND (reference sequence). CDR3: CASSIALGTEAFF. CDR3 in DNA: TGTGCCAGTAGTATAGCCCTAGGAACTGAAGCTTTCTTT.

This chain connects TRBV2 to TRBJ1-2, with 7 positions matching TRBD1. Trimming took 10 bases from V and 3 from J; bases not matched to a gene: 8. The CDR3 runs to 13 residues. Germline CDR1 and CDR2: SNHLY and FYNNEI. CDR3 loop: CAIATGSDYGYTF. CDR3 nucleotide sequence: TGTGCCATCGCGACAGGGAGCGACTATGGCTACACCTTC.

The chain joins TRBV4-1 to TRBJ2-3; weak D call: TRBD2 (6 bases). The CDR3 spans 16 residues. The germline V gene has CDR1 MGHRA and CDR2 YSYEKL. With 1 base removed from V and 0 bases from J, the gap between germline ends came to 11 bases. CDR3 loop: CASSQGPGVSTDTQYF. CDR3 DNA: TGCGCCAGCAGCCAAGGCCCGGGGGTTAGCACAGATACGCAGTATTTT.

This chain joins TRBV10-3 and TRBJ1-5, with a possible D match to TRBD1 (5 bases). The ends were cut back, 2 bases at V and 3 bases at J, with 8 bases in the middle. This CDR3 is 14 amino acids long. The germline V gene encodes CDR1 ENHRY and CDR2 SYGVKD. CDR3 in DNA: TGTGCCATCAGTGAGGGGGGGTACAATCAGCCCCAGCATTTT. Protein product: CAISEGGYNQPQHF.

This clone showed up just a few times. A much larger clone differs by one base, so this may be a read error. This chain connects TRBV5-4 to TRBJ2-7; D may be TRBD2 (5 bases). CDR1 and CDR2 from the germline V gene are SGHNT and YYREEE (reference sequence). CDR3 length equals 12 residues. Trimming shortened V by 5 bases and J by 0 bases, and 6 bases separated the two germline ends. The CDR3 DNA is TGTGCCAGCAGGGGGAGCTCCTACGAGCAGTACTTC. The encoded protein is CASRGSSYEQYF. Drawing the rest from reference TRBV5-4 and TRBJ2-7, the complete variable domain is ETGVTQSPTHLIKTRGQQVTLRCSSQSGHNTVSWYQQALGQGPQFIFQYYREEENGRGNFPPRFSGLQFPNYSSELNVNALELDDSALYLCASRGSSYEQYFGPGTRLTVT.

The V call is TRBV28, the J call TRBJ2-1; D perhaps matches TRBD1 (6 bases). Germline CDR1 reads MDHEN; CDR2 reads SYDVKM. The CDR3 totals 15 residues. The V end was cut by 5 bases, the J end by 4 bases, with 15 bases between. This CDR3 is CASSPSTGIYNEQFF. The CDR3 DNA reads TGTGCCAGCAGTCCATCGACAGGTATATACAATGAGCAGTTCTTC.

The CDR3 DNA sequence: TGTGCCAGCAGCTTGGGTAGATACTATGGCTACACCTTC. This translates into CASSLGRYYGYTF. The chain is built from TRBV5-5 and TRBJ1-2, with D hard to call. The V gene lost 0 bases and the J gene lost 3 bases, with 6 bases spanning the gap. CDR3 length: 13 residues. Germline loops: CDR1 SGHKS, CDR2 YYEKEE (reference sequence).